This T cell receptor beta chain was sequenced during a study of T cells in Graves' hyperthyroidism and ophthalmopathy. Trimming took 8 bases from V and 5 from J, leaving 27 bases between them. The CDR3 has 17 residues. The investigators amplified TCR beta CDR3 regions from RNA transcripts. The study used the HTBI primer set for a first-round RT-PCR of the TCR CDR3. Each CDR3 protein is one row after TCRdb ran MiXCR on the multiplex PCR reads. The sample has fewer than 800,000 distinct CDR3 sequences; about a sixth are singletons. Details on this clonotype: A much larger clone lies a single base off, so this may be a read error. As the CDR3 is not closed by the conserved phenylalanine or tryptophan, this likely results from a read error.

The genes are TRBV12-3 or TRBV12-4 and TRBJ2-5; D is possibly TRBD1 (6 bases). The material sequenced was blood. The clonotype comes from a man aged 18 to 30 with Graves' hyperthyroidism. Written as DNA, the CDR3 is TGTGCCAGCGTCTCAGGGGTAGGGGCACAGCGTGGGGAGACCCAGTACCTC. Amino acids: CASVSGVGAQRGETQYL.